The sequence of this TCR beta chain was determined in a study of T cell responses to AZD1222 COVID-19 vaccine. Study-wide results and limits: Breadth and depth of Spike-specific TCRs rose after two AZD1222 doses. Baseline seropositivity occurred in only a handful of AZD1222 recipients.

Generated by immunoSEQ multiplex PCR, the TCRdb table keeps only in-frame clones and is missing some. This sample carries roughly 140,000 clones, roughly 90% of them seen once, and the ten largest clones take less than 1.6%. The V and J ends lost 2 bases and 2 bases, in that order; junction bases with no gene match: 2. The germline gives CDR1 LNHDA, CDR2 SQIVND (reference sequence). The CDR3 sequence is 15 residues long. On this clone: Its antigen is not identified.

The V and J genes are TRBV19 and TRBJ2-7, with 11 bases matching TRBD2. This TCR was recovered from an adult who received the AZD1222 COVID-19 vaccine. The source was peripheral blood, collected 28 days after the second AZD1222 dose. The DNA for the CDR3 is TGTGCCAGTAGTATATCACTAGCGGGAGCCTACGAGCAGTACTTC. This sequence encodes CASSISLAGAYEQYF.